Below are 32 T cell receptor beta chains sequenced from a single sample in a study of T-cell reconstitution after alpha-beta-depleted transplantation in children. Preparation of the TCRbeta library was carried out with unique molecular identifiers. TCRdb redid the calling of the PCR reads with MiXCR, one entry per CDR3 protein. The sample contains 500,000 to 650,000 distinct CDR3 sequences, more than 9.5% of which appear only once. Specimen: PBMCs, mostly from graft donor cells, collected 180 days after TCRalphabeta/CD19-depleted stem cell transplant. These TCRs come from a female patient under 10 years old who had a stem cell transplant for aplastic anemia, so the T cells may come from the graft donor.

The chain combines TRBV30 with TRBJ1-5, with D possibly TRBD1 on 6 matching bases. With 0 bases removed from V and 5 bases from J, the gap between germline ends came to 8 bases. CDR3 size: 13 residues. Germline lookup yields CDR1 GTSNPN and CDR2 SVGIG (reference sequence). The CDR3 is CAWSVRGDQPQHF. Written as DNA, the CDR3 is TGTGCCTGGAGTGTAAGGGGGGATCAGCCCCAGCATTTT.

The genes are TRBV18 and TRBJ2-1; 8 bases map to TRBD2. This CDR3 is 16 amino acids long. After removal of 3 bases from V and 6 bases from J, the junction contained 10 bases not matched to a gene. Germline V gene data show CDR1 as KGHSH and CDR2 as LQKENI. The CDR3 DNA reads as TGTGCCAGCTCACCTGGGCGGCTAGCGGGTCGCAATGAGCAGTTCTTC. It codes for CASSPGRLAGRNEQFF.

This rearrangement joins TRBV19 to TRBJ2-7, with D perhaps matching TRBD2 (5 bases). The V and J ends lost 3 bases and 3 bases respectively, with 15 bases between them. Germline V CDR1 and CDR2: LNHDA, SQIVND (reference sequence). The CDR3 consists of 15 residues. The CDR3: CASSISEAPIYEQYF. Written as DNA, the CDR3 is TGTGCCAGTAGTATTTCGGAGGCCCCTATCTACGAGCAGTACTTC.

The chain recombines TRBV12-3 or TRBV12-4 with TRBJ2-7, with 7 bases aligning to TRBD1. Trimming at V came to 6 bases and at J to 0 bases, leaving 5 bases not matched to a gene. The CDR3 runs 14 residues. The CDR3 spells CASSWDSFSYEQYF. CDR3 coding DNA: TGTGCCAGCAGCTGGGACAGCTTCTCCTACGAGCAGTACTTC.

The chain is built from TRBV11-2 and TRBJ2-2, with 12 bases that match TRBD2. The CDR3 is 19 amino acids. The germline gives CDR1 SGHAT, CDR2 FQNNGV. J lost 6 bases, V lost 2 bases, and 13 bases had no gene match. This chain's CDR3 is CASSLFVELTSGRPGELFF. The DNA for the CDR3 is TGTGCCAGCAGCTTATTTGTTGAGTTGACTAGCGGGAGACCCGGGGAGCTGTTTTTT.

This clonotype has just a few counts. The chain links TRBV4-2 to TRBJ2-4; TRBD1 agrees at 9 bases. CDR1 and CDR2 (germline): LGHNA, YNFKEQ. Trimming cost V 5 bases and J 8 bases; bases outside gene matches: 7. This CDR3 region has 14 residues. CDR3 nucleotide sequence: TGTGCCAGCAGCTCGGGACAGGGTTTACACATTCAGTACTTC. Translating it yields CASSSGQGLHIQYF.

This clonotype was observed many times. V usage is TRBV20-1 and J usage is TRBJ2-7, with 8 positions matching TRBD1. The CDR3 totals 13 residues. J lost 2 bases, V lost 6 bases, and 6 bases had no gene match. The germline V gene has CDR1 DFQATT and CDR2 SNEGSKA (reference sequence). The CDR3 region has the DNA TGCAGTGCCCGGAAACAGGGGGCCTACGAGCAGTACTTC. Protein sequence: CSARKQGAYEQYF.

The CDR3 DNA sequence: TGTGCCAGCAGTGAATACCCCAGCCCGAGCTCTGGAAACACCATATATTTT. Translation gives CASSEYPSPSSGNTIYF. The chain combines TRBV25-1 with TRBJ1-3; D call uncertain. CDR1 is MGHDK and CDR2 is SYGVNS in the germline V gene. Trimming took off 0 bases at V and 0 bases at J, with 12 bases between the two ends. This CDR3 has 17 amino acids.

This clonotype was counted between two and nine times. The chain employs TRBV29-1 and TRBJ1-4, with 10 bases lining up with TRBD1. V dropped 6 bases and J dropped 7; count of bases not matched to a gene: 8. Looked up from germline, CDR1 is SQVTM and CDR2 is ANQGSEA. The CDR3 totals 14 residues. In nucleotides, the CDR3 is TGCAGCGTCGTACCGGGACAGGGGATTGAAAAACTGTTTTTT. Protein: CSVVPGQGIEKLFF.

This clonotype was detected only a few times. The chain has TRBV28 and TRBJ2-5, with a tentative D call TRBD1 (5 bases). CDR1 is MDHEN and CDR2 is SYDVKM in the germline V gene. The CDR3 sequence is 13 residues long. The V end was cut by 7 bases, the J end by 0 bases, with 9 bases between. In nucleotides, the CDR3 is TGTGCCAGCAAGGGGCCGAACCAAGAGACCCAGTACTTC. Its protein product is CASKGPNQETQYF.

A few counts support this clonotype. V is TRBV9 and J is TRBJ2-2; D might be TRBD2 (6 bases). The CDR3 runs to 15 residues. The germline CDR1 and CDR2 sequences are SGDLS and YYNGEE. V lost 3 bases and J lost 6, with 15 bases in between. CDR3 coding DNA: TGTGCCAGCAGCGGGGGACTCCTCTCCGCCGGGGAGCTGTTTTTT. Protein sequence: CASSGGLLSAGELFF.

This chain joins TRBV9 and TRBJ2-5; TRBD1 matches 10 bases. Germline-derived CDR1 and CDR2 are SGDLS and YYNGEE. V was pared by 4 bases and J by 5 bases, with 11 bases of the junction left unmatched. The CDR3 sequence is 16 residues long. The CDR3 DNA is TGTGCCAGCAGCCCCTCGGGACAGGGGTTGGGGGAGACCCAGTACTTC. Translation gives CASSPSGQGLGETQYF.

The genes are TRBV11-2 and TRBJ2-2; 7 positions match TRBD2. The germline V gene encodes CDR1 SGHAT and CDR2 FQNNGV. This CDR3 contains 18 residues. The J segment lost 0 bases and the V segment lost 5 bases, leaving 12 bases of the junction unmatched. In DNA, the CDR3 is TGTGCCAGCAGCCCTATAGGGCGGGAGCGCCCGAACACCGGGGAGCTGTTTTTT. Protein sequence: CASSPIGRERPNTGELFF.

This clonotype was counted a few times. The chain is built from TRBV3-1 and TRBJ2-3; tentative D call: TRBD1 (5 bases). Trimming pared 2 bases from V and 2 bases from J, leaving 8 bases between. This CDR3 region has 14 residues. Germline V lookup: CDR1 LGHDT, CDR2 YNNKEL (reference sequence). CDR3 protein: CASSQRGATDTQYF. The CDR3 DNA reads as TGTGCCAGCAGCCAACGTGGGGCCACAGATACGCAGTATTTT.

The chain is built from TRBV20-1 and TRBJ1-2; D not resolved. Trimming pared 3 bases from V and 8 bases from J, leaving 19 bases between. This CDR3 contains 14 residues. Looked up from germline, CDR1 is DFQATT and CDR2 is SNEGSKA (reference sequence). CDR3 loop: CSARTSGRAYGYTF. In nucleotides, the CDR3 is TGCAGTGCTAGGACCTCGGGGAGGGCCTACGGCTACACCTTC.

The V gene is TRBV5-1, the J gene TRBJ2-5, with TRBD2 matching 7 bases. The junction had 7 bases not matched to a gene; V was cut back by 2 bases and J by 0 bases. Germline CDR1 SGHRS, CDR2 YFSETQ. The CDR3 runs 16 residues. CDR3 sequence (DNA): TGCGCCAGCAGCTTCGGACTAGTAAGGTACCAAGAGACCCAGTACTTC. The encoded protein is CASSFGLVRYQETQYF.

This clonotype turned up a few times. In DNA, the CDR3 is TGTGCCACCAGAGGCCCGGGTGCGGGAGGAGGGACAGATACGCAGTATTTT. This sequence encodes CATRGPGAGGGTDTQYF. The chain couples TRBV24-1 to TRBJ2-3; 8 positions agree with TRBD2. With 7 bases clipped from V and 3 bases from J, the junction kept 14 bases outside the gene matches. The CDR3 covers 17 residues. CDR1 and CDR2 from the germline V gene are KGHDR and SFDVKD.

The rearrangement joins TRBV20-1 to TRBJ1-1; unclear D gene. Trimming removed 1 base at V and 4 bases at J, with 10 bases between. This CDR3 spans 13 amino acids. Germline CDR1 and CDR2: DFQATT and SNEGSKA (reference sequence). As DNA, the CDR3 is TGCAGTGCTAGAGTTCCGTTGAGCACTGAAGCTTTCTTT. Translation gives CSARVPLSTEAFF.

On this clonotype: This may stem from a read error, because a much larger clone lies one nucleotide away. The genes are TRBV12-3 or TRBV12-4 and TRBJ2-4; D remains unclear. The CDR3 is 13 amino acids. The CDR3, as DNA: TGTGCCAGCAGTTTAGTTGGGAAGAACAGTCAGTACTTC. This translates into CASSLVGKNSQYF.

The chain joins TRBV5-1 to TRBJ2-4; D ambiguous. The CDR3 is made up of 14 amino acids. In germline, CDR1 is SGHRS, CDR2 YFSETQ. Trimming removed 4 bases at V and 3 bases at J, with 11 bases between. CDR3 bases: TGCGCCAGCAGCCCCCGTAAAGGCAAAAACATTCAGTACTTC. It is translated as CASSPRKGKNIQYF.

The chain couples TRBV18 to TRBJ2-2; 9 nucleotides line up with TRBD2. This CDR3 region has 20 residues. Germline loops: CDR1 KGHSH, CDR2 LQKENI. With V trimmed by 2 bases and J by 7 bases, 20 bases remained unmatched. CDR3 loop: CASSPISPTGGAGGLGELFF. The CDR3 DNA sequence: TGTGCCAGCTCACCAATATCGCCGACAGGCGGAGCGGGAGGACTCGGGGAGCTGTTTTTT.

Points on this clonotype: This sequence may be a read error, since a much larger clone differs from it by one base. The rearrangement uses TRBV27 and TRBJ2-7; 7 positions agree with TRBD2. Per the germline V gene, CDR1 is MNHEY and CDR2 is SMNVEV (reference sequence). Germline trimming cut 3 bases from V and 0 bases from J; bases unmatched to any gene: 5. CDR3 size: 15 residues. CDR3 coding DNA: TGTGCCAGCAGTTTCGGGGCGGGAGCCTCCTACGAGCAGTACTTC. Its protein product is CASSFGAGASYEQYF.

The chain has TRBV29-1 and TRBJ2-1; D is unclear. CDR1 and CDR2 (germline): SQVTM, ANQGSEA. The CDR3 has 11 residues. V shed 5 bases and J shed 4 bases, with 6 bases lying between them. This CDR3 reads CSVFGYNEQFF. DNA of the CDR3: TGCAGCGTTTTCGGGTACAATGAGCAGTTCTTC.

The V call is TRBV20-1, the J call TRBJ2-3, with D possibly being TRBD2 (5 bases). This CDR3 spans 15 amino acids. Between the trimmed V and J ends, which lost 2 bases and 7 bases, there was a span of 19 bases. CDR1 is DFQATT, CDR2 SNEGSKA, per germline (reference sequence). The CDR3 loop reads CSARPKLWSGHTQYF. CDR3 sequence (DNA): TGCAGTGCTAGACCCAAACTCTGGAGCGGCCATACGCAGTATTTT.

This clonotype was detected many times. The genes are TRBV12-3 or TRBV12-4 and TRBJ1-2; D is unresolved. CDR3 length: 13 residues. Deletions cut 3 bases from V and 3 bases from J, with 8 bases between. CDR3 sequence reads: CASSFVGDYGYTF. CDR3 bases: TGTGCCAGCAGTTTTGTGGGAGACTATGGCTACACCTTC.

The CDR3 loop is CASSHKAVAPYEQYV. The CDR3 DNA follows: TGTGCCAGCAGCCATAAAGCGGTTGCTCCCTACGAGCAGTACGTC. The J gene is TRBJ2-7, the V gene TRBV7-8, with D perhaps matching TRBD2 (5 bases). Germline V gene lookup returns CDR1 SGHVS and CDR2 FQNEAQ. The CDR3 is made up of 15 amino acids. Trimming pared 5 bases from V and 2 bases from J, leaving 16 bases between.

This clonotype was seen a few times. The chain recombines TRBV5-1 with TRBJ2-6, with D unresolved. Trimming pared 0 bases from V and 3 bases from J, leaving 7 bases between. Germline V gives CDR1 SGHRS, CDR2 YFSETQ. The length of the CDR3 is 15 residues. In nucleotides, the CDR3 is TGCGCCAGCAGCTTGGTTGGGGTTGGGGCCAACGTCCTGACTTTC. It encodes CASSLVGVGANVLTF.

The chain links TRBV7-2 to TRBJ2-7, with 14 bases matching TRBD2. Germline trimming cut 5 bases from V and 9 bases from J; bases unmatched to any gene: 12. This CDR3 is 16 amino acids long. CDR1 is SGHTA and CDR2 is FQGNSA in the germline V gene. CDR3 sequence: CASSPGLAGGNLVQYV. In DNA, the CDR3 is TGTGCCAGCAGCCCCGGACTAGCGGGAGGTAATCTCGTGCAGTACGTC.

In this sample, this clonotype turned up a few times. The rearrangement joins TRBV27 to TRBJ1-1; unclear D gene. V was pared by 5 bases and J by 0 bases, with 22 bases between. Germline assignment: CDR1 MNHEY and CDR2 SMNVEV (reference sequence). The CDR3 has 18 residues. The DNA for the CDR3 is TGTGCCAGCAGTAGCCTGTGGGGAGCGCAAAATATGAACACTGAAGCTTTCTTT. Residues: CASSSLWGAQNMNTEAFF.

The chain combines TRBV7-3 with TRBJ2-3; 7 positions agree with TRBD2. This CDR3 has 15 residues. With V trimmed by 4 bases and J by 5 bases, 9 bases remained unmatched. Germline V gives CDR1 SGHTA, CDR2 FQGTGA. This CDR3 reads CASSWVGGRRDTQYF. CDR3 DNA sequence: TGTGCCAGCAGCTGGGTTGGCGGGAGAAGAGATACGCAGTATTTT.

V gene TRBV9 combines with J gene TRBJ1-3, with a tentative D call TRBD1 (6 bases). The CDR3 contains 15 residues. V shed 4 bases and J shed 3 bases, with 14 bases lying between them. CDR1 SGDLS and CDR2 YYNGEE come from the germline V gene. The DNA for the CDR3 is TGTGCCAGCAGCCCGCACAGGGTCTTTGGAAACACCATATATTTT. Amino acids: CASSPHRVFGNTIYF.

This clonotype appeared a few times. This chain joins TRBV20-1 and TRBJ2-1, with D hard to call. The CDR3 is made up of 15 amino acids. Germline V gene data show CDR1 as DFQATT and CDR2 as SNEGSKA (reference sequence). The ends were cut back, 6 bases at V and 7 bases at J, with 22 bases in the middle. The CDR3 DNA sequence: TGCAGTGCGTATTTATGGGGAAGGGAAAGAAATGAGCAGTTCTTC. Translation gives CSAYLWGRERNEQFF.